This T cell receptor beta chain stems from a study of T-cell memory formation after mild COVID-19. General study points: The authors left the SARS-CoV-2 specificity of second-wave clones peaking on day 37 unconfirmed. The main location of contracting CD4+ clones was CM and EM, and that of contracting CD8+ clones was EMRA. Later expanders leaned CD4+, whereas day 15 to 85 contracting clones were balanced CD4/CD8.

Looked up from germline, CDR1 is SGHTA and CDR2 is FQGNSA. Trimming at V came to 5 bases and at J to 1 base, leaving 2 bases not matched to a gene. The CDR3 is 14 residues long. After 5'RACE with constant-segment primers, TCR alpha and TCR beta cDNA libraries carrying sample barcodes and UMIs were obtained. From the 5' RACE reads, TCRdb called clonotypes with MiXCR, one entry per CDR3 protein. The sample holds just over 300,000 distinct CDR3 sequences, approximately 19% seen once. Worth noting for this clonotype: As yet, its antigen is unknown.

This chain joins TRBV7-2 and TRBJ1-2; 9 nucleotides line up with TRBD1. The sequencing input was PBMCs or a T cell subset sorted from them (not recorded which). The TCR was taken from a man younger than 35 who had mild COVID-19 (a few samples of this study predate the infection). Cell type and time point are not known. The CDR3 reads CASSPDRGNYGYTF. The CDR3 DNA reads TGTGCCAGCAGCCCGGACAGGGGTAACTATGGCTACACCTTC.